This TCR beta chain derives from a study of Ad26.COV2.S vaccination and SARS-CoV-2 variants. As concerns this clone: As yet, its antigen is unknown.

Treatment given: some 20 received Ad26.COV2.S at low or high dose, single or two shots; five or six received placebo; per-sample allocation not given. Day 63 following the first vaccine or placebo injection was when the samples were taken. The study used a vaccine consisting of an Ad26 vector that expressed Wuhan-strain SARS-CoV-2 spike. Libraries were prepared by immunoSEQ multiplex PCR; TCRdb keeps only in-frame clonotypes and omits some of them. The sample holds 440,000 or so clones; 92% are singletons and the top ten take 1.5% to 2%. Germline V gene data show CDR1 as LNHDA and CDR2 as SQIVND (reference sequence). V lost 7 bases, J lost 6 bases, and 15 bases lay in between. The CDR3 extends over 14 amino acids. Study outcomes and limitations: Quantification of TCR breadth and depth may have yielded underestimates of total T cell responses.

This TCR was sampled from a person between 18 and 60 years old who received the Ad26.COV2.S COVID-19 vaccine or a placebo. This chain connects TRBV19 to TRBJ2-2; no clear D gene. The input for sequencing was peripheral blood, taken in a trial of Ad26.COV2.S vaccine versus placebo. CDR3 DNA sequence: TGTGCCAGTACCCCTTCCCACTTGGCCGGGGAGCTGTTTTTT. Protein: CASTPSHLAGELFF.